This TCR beta chain was sequenced in a study of blood T cell repertoires in COVID-19. Germline-derived CDR1 and CDR2 are MDHEN and SYDVKM. This CDR3 spans 12 amino acids. Trimming pared 10 bases from V and 7 bases from J, leaving 16 bases between. This clone showed up just once. Only in-frame clones appear in the TCRdb table, and some are missing; sequencing was by immunoSEQ multiplex PCR. The data show some 70,000 clones, roughly 85% seen once. This TCR was recovered from a woman aged 55 to 70 with acute or convalescent COVID-19. J is TRBJ1-2 and V is TRBV28; possible D gene TRBD1, 6 bases. Input material: peripheral blood. The CDR3 loop is CATQQGDGGYTF. CDR3 nucleotides: TGTGCCACTCAACAGGGAGATGGTGGCTACACCTTC.